The clone carrying this T cell receptor beta chain was observed at least ten times. Indicated time point: before trial treatment. In the RACIN dose-escalation trial, donors got nivolumab plus ipilimumab with aspirin, cyclophosphamide and radiotherapy. TRAV- and TRBV-specific primers, spanning alpha and beta chains, primed first-strand cDNA. With a V-primer adapter and a constant-region primer, TCRs were amplified for roughly 21 PCR cycles. TCRdb re-called the reads through MiXCR, storing one row per CDR3 protein. The top ten hold under 7.5% of the sample, which has around 80,000 distinct CDR3 sequences, approximately 17% seen once. The germline V gene has CDR1 SEHNR and CDR2 FQNEAQ (reference sequence). V shed 7 bases and J shed 0 bases, with 9 bases lying between them. The CDR3 runs 13 residues. This entry belongs to a study of low-dose radiotherapy and immunotherapy resistance in tumors. Study-level background: Every six weeks patients received intravenous ipilimumab 1 mg/kg, and every two weeks they received intravenous nivolumab 240 mg.

The clonotype originates from a male donor with prostate cancer. The input for sequencing was PBMCs, taken before treatment. V and J are TRBV7-9 and TRBJ1-1, with D possibly TRBD1 on 5 matching bases. CDR3: CASTGHLNTEAFF. The CDR3 nucleotides read TGTGCCAGCACCGGACATTTGAACACTGAAGCTTTCTTT.